This T cell receptor (beta chain) was identified in a study of regulatory T cells in long-lasting Graves disease. Study-wide background: Those Graves' patients who were newly diagnosed had been on antithyroid drugs under 3 months. Study conclusions and caveats: Accuracy may have suffered from the small sample size.

The time point denotes: newly diagnosed GD, antithyroid drugs for less than 3 months. RNA extracted from PBMCs served as the sequencing template. CDR3-region Arm-PCR and iRepertoire HTBI primers produced the TCR beta libraries. TCRdb redid the calling of the multiplex PCR reads with MiXCR, one entry per CDR3 protein. The table lists fewer than 550,000 distinct CDR3 sequences, roughly a sixth of them singletons. This clonotype was detected only a few times. Its target is unknown. This CDR3 has 18 residues. Germline-derived CDR1 and CDR2 are DFQATT and SNEGSKA (reference sequence). The V and J ends lost 6 bases and 5 bases, in that order; junction bases with no gene match: 16. The sample also formed part of further work on T cells in Graves' hyperthyroidism and ophthalmopathy. Turning to that study: In the first-round RT-PCR of the TCR CDR3, the HTBI primer set was used.

This clonotype originated in a woman aged 35 to 60 with Graves disease. Here the sequenced sample was peripheral blood mononuclear cells (PBMCs), taken at new diagnosis, from a patient treated with antithyroid drugs. The chain couples TRBV20-1 to TRBJ2-2, with 12 bases fitting TRBD2. The CDR3 loop reads CSATPTSGGPRGTGELFF. The CDR3 coding sequence is TGCAGTGCGACTCCGACTAGCGGGGGACCAAGGGGGACCGGGGAGCTGTTTTTT.